These T cell receptor beta chains were read from a single sample in a study of cytomegalovirus exposure and HLA in healthy donors. Data came from immunoSEQ multiplex PCR; TCRdb stores just in-frame clones and leaves some out. The table includes 120,000 or so clones, 78% detected once. Sequencing was performed on PBMCs. The receptors stem from a woman aged 40 to 55 in good health and CMV-seronegative. CDR3s include the opening cysteine and the closing phenylalanine or tryptophan. A D gene is named only where the DNA matches it firmly. Only some rows state a clone size, as once, few, many or a class for expanded clones.

J | length | size | D | V | DNA | CDR3
TRBJ2-7 | 11 | . | TRBD1 | TRBV6-6 | TGTGCCACCTCACAGGGGATAGAGCAGTACTTC | CATSQGIEQYF
TRBJ2-3 | 15 | . | . | TRBV6-5 | TGTGCCAGCAGTACCCCCTCTGGAGGACCAGATACGCAGTATTTT | CASSTPSGGPDTQYF
TRBJ2-1 | 14 | . | . | TRBV18 | TGTGCCAGCTCACCGTCACAGGTCTCGAAGGTGCAGTTCTTC | CASSPSQVSKVQFF
TRBJ2-1 | 15 | . | TRBD2 | TRBV6-6 | TGTGCCAGCAGGGGACTAGCGGGAGGAGGCAATGAGCAGTTCTTC | CASRGLAGGGNEQFF
TRBJ2-3 | 14 | . | TRBD1 | TRBV5-1 | TGCGCCAGCAGGACGGGACAGGAGACAGATACGCAGTATTTT | CASRTGQETDTQYF
TRBJ2-7 | 15 | . | TRBD2 | TRBV7-9 | TGTTCCAGCAGCCAGGGACTAGCGGGAACGGGTGAGCAGTACTTC | CSSSQGLAGTGEQYF
TRBJ2-1 | 15 | . | . | TRBV28 | TGTGCCAGCAGTTTATTTCGGGGGGCGAGGAATGAGCAGTTCTTC | CASSLFRGARNEQFF
TRBJ2-1 | 15 | once | TRBD1 | TRBV19 | TGTGCCAGTAGTATAGAAAGGGACAGGTACAATGAGCAGTTCTTC | CASSIERDRYNEQFF
TRBJ2-2 | 18 | . | TRBD1 | TRBV4-3 | TGCGCCAGCAGCCAAGCAGCGTACGGACAGGGTAAAGCCGGGGAGCTGTTTTTT | CASSQAAYGQGKAGELFF
TRBJ2-1 | 15 | . | TRBD1 | TRBV5-1 | TGCGCCAGCAGCCGCGACAGGGGCAGCGACAATGAGCAGTTCTTC | CASSRDRGSDNEQFF
TRBJ1-6 | 15 | . | . | TRBV5-1 | TGCGCCAGCACCCAGGGGAGCTCCTATAATTCACCCCTCCACTTT | CASTQGSSYNSPLHF
TRBJ1-5 | 15 | . | . | TRBV19 | TGTGCCAGTACTTTCGGGTCCCCGAGCAATCAGCCCCAGCATTTT | CASTFGSPSNQPQHF
TRBJ2-6 | 13 | . | . | TRBV2 | TGTGCCAGCAAGACCTCTGGGGCCAACGGCCTGACTTTC | CASKTSGANGLTF
TRBJ1-1 | 14 | . | . | TRBV7-2 | TGTGCCAGCAGCTTAAGTACTTTGAACACTGAAGCTTTCTTT | CASSLSTLNTEAFF
TRBJ1-5 | 17 | few | TRBD1 | TRBV28 | TGTGCCAGCAGCGAAATCCTTAACCGGGACAGAGATCAGCCCCAGCATTTT | CASSEILNRDRDQPQHF
TRBJ1-3 | 16 | . | TRBD1 | TRBV4-2 | TGTGCCAGCAGCCAACAACAGGGGGCGGACGGAAACACCATATATTTT | CASSQQQGADGNTIYF
TRBJ1-2 | 15 | . | . | TRBV6-5 | TGTGCCAGCAGTTACTCCCCAGGGACTCCTGGTGGCTACACCTTC | CASSYSPGTPGGYTF
TRBJ1-6 | 15 | . | . | TRBV4-1 | TGCGCCAGCAGCGAGGTGGGGGGAATCGGTTCACCCCTCCACTTT | CASSEVGGIGSPLHF
TRBJ2-7 | 18 | few | . | TRBV4-1 | TGCGCCAGCAGCCCTACCAACGAAATAACTAGAGAGCCTTTGAAGCAGTACTTC | CASSPTNEITREPLKQYF